These 6 T cell receptor beta chains share one sample of origin, sequenced in a study of CXCR3-negative and CXCR3-positive naive CD8 T cells. UMI labels and 5' RACE were used to prepare the TRB cDNA libraries. Reanalyzing the 5' RACE reads, TCRdb keeps one entry per CDR3 protein, without DNA. Its table records approximately 20,000 distinct CDR3 sequences. The sequenced material came from memory CD8+ T cells from blood. All receptors come from a human donor in good health. Some clones in this sample may be carry-over from other donors' samples.

The chain recombines TRBV27 with TRBJ1-1. There are 14 residues in the CDR3. Per the germline V gene, CDR1 is MNHEY and CDR2 is SMNVEV (reference sequence). The chain's CDR3 is CASSAVGVNTEAFF.

The rearrangement joins TRBV5-6 to TRBJ2-5; TCRdb's assignment of TRBD2 cannot be checked, as there is no DNA. The CDR3 loop spans 16 amino acids. CDR1 and CDR2 from the germline V gene are SGHDT and YYEEEE. The CDR3 sequence is CASSNGVWLAKETQYF. Full variable domain (missing parts from reference TRBV5-6 and TRBJ2-5): DAGVTQSPTHLIKTRGQQVTLRCSPKSGHDTVSWYQQALGQGPQFIFQYYEEEERQRGNFPDRFSGHQFPNYSSELNVNALLLGDSALYLCASSNGVWLAKETQYFGPGTRLLVL.

The V and J genes are TRBV19 and TRBJ1-5; the D gene TCRdb calls, TRBD1, cannot be checked with no DNA. Germline CDR1 LNHDA, CDR2 SQIVND (reference sequence). The CDR3 consists of 15 residues. The CDR3 protein is CASSFGQGYNQPQHF.

The rearrangement joins TRBV29-1 to TRBJ1-2; TCRdb selects TRBD1, and the lack of DNA leaves this call unchecked. The CDR3 covers 15 residues. Germline assignment: CDR1 SQVTM and CDR2 ANQGSEA. This CDR3 is CSVDGAGDGNYGYTF.

The chain couples TRBV29-1 to TRBJ2-3; TCRdb's assignment of TRBD2 cannot be checked, as there is no DNA. The CDR3 is 14 residues long. The germline V gene has CDR1 SQVTM and CDR2 ANQGSEA. CDR3 amino acids: CSVDGDFGSDTQYF.

The CDR3 spells CASIQRGNLNEQFF. The chain combines TRBV19 with TRBJ2-1; the TCRdb D gene call, TRBD2, has no DNA to confirm it. The CDR3 totals 14 residues. Germline V gene sequence: CDR1 LNHDA, CDR2 SQIVND (reference sequence).